These T cell receptor beta chains were read from a single sample in a study of cytomegalovirus exposure and HLA in healthy donors. TCRdb's copy holds only in-frame clones and misses some; the assay was immunoSEQ multiplex PCR. The repertoire has approximately 300,000 clones, approximately 80% of them found once; the top ten carry about 0.28%. The specimen was PBMCs. The receptors shown here come from a girl aged 2 to 10 in good health and CMV-seronegative. Both conserved end residues are part of each CDR3. Fields, in order: clone size, V gene, D gene, J gene, CDR3 DNA, CDR3 protein. A D gene is named only where the DNA matches it firmly. Expanded clones are given a class, and other clones once, few, many or no size at all.

-	TRBV28	-	TRBJ2-1	TGTGCCAGCAGCTATAGACTAGTCTGGAATGAGCAGTTCTTC	CASSYRLVWNEQFF
-	TRBV5-6	-	TRBJ1-1	TGTGCCAGCACCCCCCAGGCATTTAACACTGAAGCTTTCTTT	CASTPQAFNTEAFF
-	TRBV6-5	-	TRBJ2-7	TGTGCCAGCAGTTACTCGGGTGGCTTCGGGGTGTACGAGCAGTACTTC	CASSYSGGFGVYEQYF
-	TRBV6-5	TRBD2	TRBJ2-2	TGTGCCATCAGCGGGACTGGTCGGGACACCGGGGAGCTGTTTTTT	CAISGTGRDTGELFF
few	TRBV2	TRBD2	TRBJ2-1	TGTGCCAGCAGTACCCGGACTAGCGGGGCTCACAATGAGCAGTTCTTC	CASSTRTSGAHNEQFF
-	TRBV5-1	-	TRBJ1-2	TGCGCCAGCAGCTTGGAGCGTGGTGACTATGGCTACACCTTC	CASSLERGDYGYTF
-	TRBV6-6	-	TRBJ2-7	TGTGCCAGCACCACCCGGGGGGGCAGGGGGAGCGGCGAGCAGTACTTC	CASTTRGGRGSGEQYF
few	TRBV9	-	TRBJ2-7	TGTGCCAGCAGCGTTGACGCGGGCTCGGCCACCTACGAGCAGTACTTC	CASSVDAGSATYEQYF
-	TRBV7-9	-	TRBJ2-1	TGTGCCAGCAGCTTACTAGGGGACAATGAGCAGTTCTTC	CASSLLGDNEQFF
-	TRBV6-5	TRBD1	TRBJ1-1	TGTGCCAGCCGGACAGGGTGGACTGAAGCTTTCTTT	CASRTGWTEAFF
-	TRBV10-3	-	TRBJ1-2	TGTGCCATCAGTGAGAAGACAGATTCCTATGGCTACACCTTC	CAISEKTDSYGYTF
-	TRBV7-9	TRBD2	TRBJ2-7	TGTGCCAGCAGCTCGGGGACTACGTCCTACGAGCAGTACTTC	CASSSGTTSYEQYF
-	TRBV27	TRBD2	TRBJ2-2	TGTGCCAGCACCCTCGCGGGACTAGCAGGAGGGGAGCTGTTTTTT	CASTLAGLAGGELFF
-	TRBV7-9	-	TRBJ1-1	TGTGCCAGCAGCCCGGGGGGAGGGGGCACTGAAGCTTTCTTT	CASSPGGGGTEAFF
few	TRBV29-1	-	TRBJ2-5	TGCAGCGTAGACTCTGAGGGGGTAGAGACCCAGTACTTC	CSVDSEGVETQYF
-	TRBV19	-	TRBJ1-2	TGTGCCAGCCGTCCGCCGGGTCACTATGGCTACACCTTC	CASRPPGHYGYTF
-	TRBV9	TRBD2	TRBJ2-7	TGTGCCAGCAGCGCGGGAGGGAGCTCCTACGAGCAGTACTTC	CASSAGGSSYEQYF
-	TRBV4-1	TRBD1	TRBJ1-2	TGCGCCAGCAGCCAAGATTGGGGGACAGGGGATGGCTACACCTTC	CASSQDWGTGDGYTF
few	TRBV10-2	TRBD2	TRBJ2-1	TGCGCCAGCAGTGAGTCTTTAGCGGGAGGTCCCTACAATGAGCAGTTCTTC	CASSESLAGGPYNEQFF
-	TRBV27	-	TRBJ1-2	TGTGCCACACTGGGCAGGCCGGGAGTGGGCTACACCTTC	CATLGRPGVGYTF
-	TRBV5-1	TRBD1	TRBJ2-7	TGCGCCAGCAGCGTTGACAGGGCCGATGCGGAGCAGTACTTC	CASSVDRADAEQYF
-	TRBV15	-	TRBJ1-5	TGTGCCACCAGCAGAGGGATAGGGGATATCGGTCAGCCCCAGCATTTT	CATSRGIGDIGQPQHF
once	TRBV5-1	TRBD2	TRBJ2-7	TGCGCCAGCAGCCCACTAGCGGGAGGCTCCTACGAGCAGTACTTC	CASSPLAGGSYEQYF
few	TRBV23-1	TRBD2	TRBJ2-1	TGCGCCAGCACCTTCCCTTCGCTAGCGGTATACAATGAGCAGTTCTTC	CASTFPSLAVYNEQFF
-	TRBV28	-	TRBJ2-7	TGTGCCAGCAGTTTTTCTAGCTCCTACGAGCAGTACTTC	CASSFSSSYEQYF
-	TRBV11-2	TRBD1	TRBJ2-1	TGTGCCAGCAGCGCGGGACAGGGGGGCTACAATGAGCAGTTCTTC	CASSAGQGGYNEQFF
-	TRBV5-1	-	TRBJ1-2	TGCGCCAGCAGCTCCAACAGGTACTATGGCTACACCTTC	CASSSNRYYGYTF
-	TRBV5-4	TRBD1	TRBJ2-4	TGTGCCAGCAGCGAAACAGGGGGCATAAACATTCAGTACTTC	CASSETGGINIQYF
-	TRBV12-5	-	TRBJ2-7	TGTGCTAGTGGTGCCCAGGGGAACAACGAGCAGTACTTC	CASGAQGNNEQYF
-	TRBV10-3	-	TRBJ1-4	TGTGCCATCAGTGAAACGGCGGAGGCGGGGGAAAAACTGTTTTTT	CAISETAEAGEKLFF
-	TRBV5-1	TRBD1	TRBJ2-3	TGCGCCAGCAGCACATACACAGGGGGCACAGATACGCAGTATTTT	CASSTYTGGTDTQYF
-	TRBV10-3	TRBD1	TRBJ1-2	TGTGCCATCAGCGGACAGGGGACTAACTATGGCTACACCTTC	CAISGQGTNYGYTF
-	TRBV12-5	TRBD1	TRBJ2-1	TGTGCTAGTGGTTTGGTTGGGACAGGGCGCCCGTTCCGGGAGAATGAGCAGTTCTTC	CASGLVGTGRPFRENEQFF
-	TRBV6-1	-	TRBJ1-5	TGTGCCAGCAGTCCCAGACAGCCCCAGCATTTT	CASSPRQPQHF
-	TRBV7-9	TRBD2	TRBJ2-1	TGTGCCAGCAGCTTAGGGACTAGCGGGAGGGATGAGCAGTTCTTC	CASSLGTSGRDEQFF
-	TRBV20-1	-	TRBJ2-2	TGCAGTGCTGGCAGGGTAGGGGAGCTGTTTTTT	CSAGRVGELFF
once	TRBV14	-	TRBJ1-1	TGTGCCAGCAGCCAAAGTGGAAGGGGCGCTGAAGCTTTCTTT	CASSQSGRGAEAFF
-	TRBV10-2	TRBD2	TRBJ2-1	TGCGCCAGGACTGGACTAGCGCTATACAATGAGCAGTTCTTC	CARTGLALYNEQFF
-	TRBV6-5	-	TRBJ2-1	TGTGCCAGCAGTTACCAGGAAAACAATGAGCAGTTCTTC	CASSYQENNEQFF
few	TRBV7-9	-	TRBJ2-7	TGTGCCAGCAGCTCGGACTACCCCTACGAGCAGTACTTC	CASSSDYPYEQYF